Listed below are T cell receptor beta chains from one sample, sequenced in a study of control samples from healthy donors and cancer patients. TCRdb's copy holds only in-frame clones and misses some; the assay was immunoSEQ multiplex PCR. Here the sample spans tens of thousands of clones, 70% to 90% being singletons. Sample: formalin-fixed, paraffin-embedded tissue. The source is a female donor with melanoma. CDR3s include the opening cysteine and the closing phenylalanine or tryptophan. The D gene is left open where the match is weak. Rows give clone size only sometimes, using once, few, many, or a class for an expanded clone.

V gene: TRBV5-4
clone size: -
J gene: TRBJ2-4
D gene: TRBD2
CDR3 protein: CASSFGGASGSMAKNIQYF
CDR3 DNA: TGTGCCAGCAGCTTTGGGGGAGCTAGCGGGAGTATGGCCAAAAACATTCAGTACTTC

V gene: TRBV19
clone size: -
J gene: TRBJ2-4
D gene: -
CDR3 protein: CASRPTGGLAKNIQYF
CDR3 DNA: TGTGCCAGTAGACCCACAGGTGGACTAGCCAAAAACATTCAGTACTTC

V gene: TRBV27
clone size: -
J gene: TRBJ2-5
D gene: -
CDR3 protein: CASSFADDETQYF
CDR3 DNA: TGTGCCAGCAGTTTTGCCGATGACGAGACCCAGTACTTC

V gene: TRBV18
clone size: -
J gene: TRBJ1-5
D gene: TRBD1
CDR3 protein: CASSPSPGTVDQPQHF
CDR3 DNA: TGTGCCAGCTCACCATCGCCTGGGACAGTTGATCAGCCCCAGCATTTT

V gene: TRBV7-9
clone size: once
J gene: TRBJ2-1
D gene: TRBD2
CDR3 protein: CASSRPGTNIDEQFF
CDR3 DNA: TGTGCCAGCAGCCGTCCCGGGACTAATATCGATGAGCAGTTCTTC

V gene: TRBV7-3
clone size: -
J gene: TRBJ2-3
D gene: -
CDR3 protein: CASSPSRLDTQYF
CDR3 DNA: TGTGCCAGCAGCCCCAGTCGGCTAGATACGCAGTATTTT

V gene: TRBV18
clone size: -
J gene: TRBJ1-3
D gene: -
CDR3 protein: CASSPLRERAGNTIYF
CDR3 DNA: TGTGCCAGCTCACCATTGAGGGAGAGGGCTGGAAACACCATATATTTT

V gene: TRBV29-1
clone size: -
J gene: TRBJ1-2
D gene: -
CDR3 protein: CSVEVMTGNYGYTF
CDR3 DNA: TGCAGCGTTGAAGTAATGACGGGAAACTATGGCTACACCTTC

V gene: TRBV4-2
clone size: -
J gene: TRBJ1-5
D gene: TRBD1
CDR3 protein: CASSQVGQGEQPQHF
CDR3 DNA: TGTGCCAGCAGCCAAGTAGGACAGGGGGAGCAGCCCCAGCATTTT

V gene: TRBV6-5
clone size: few
J gene: TRBJ1-1
D gene: -
CDR3 protein: CASSVGPLNTEAFF
CDR3 DNA: TGTGCCAGCAGCGTGGGACCGCTGAACACTGAAGCTTTCTTT

V gene: TRBV4-1
clone size: -
J gene: TRBJ2-5
D gene: TRBD2
CDR3 protein: CASSQGSGGTYQETQYF
CDR3 DNA: TGCGCCAGCAGCCAAGGGTCGGGGGGTACGTACCAAGAGACCCAGTACTTC

V gene: TRBV30
clone size: few
J gene: TRBJ2-1
D gene: -
CDR3 protein: CAWSVGAGSYNEQFF
CDR3 DNA: TGTGCCTGGAGTGTAGGGGCAGGGTCCTACAATGAGCAGTTCTTC

V gene: TRBV10-2
clone size: -
J gene: TRBJ1-5
D gene: TRBD1
CDR3 protein: CASSPGQGNQPQHF
CDR3 DNA: TGCGCCAGCAGCCCAGGACAGGGTAATCAGCCCCAGCATTTT

V gene: TRBV20-1
clone size: few
J gene: TRBJ1-2
D gene: -
CDR3 protein: CSARQIYGYTF
CDR3 DNA: TGCAGTGCTAGACAGATCTATGGCTACACCTTC

V gene: TRBV13
clone size: -
J gene: TRBJ2-2
D gene: -
CDR3 protein: CASSFSGELFF
CDR3 DNA: TGTGCCAGCAGCTTCTCCGGGGAGCTGTTTTTT

V gene: TRBV5-1
clone size: -
J gene: TRBJ2-1
D gene: -
CDR3 protein: CASSPLTNSYNEQFF
CDR3 DNA: TGCGCCAGCAGCCCCCTGACCAACTCCTACAATGAGCAGTTCTTC

V gene: TRBV19
clone size: -
J gene: TRBJ1-4
D gene: TRBD1
CDR3 protein: CASRGGQGREKLFF
CDR3 DNA: TGTGCCAGCCGAGGGGGACAGGGAAGAGAAAAACTGTTTTTT

V gene: TRBV30
clone size: -
J gene: TRBJ2-7
D gene: -
CDR3 protein: CAWSGGSEQYF
CDR3 DNA: TGTGCCTGGAGTGGAGGGAGCGAGCAGTACTTC